A single sample gave rise to the 26 T cell receptor beta chains below, sequenced in a study of blood T cell repertoires in COVID-19. Only in-frame clones appear in the TCRdb table, and some are missing; sequencing was by immunoSEQ multiplex PCR. Of approximately 240,000 clones listed, approximately 80% are singletons. The material sequenced was peripheral blood. The receptors originated from a woman of 80 years or more with active or convalescent COVID-19.

This chain joins TRBV2 and TRBJ1-6; 8 bases are a match to TRBD1. The trim removed 11 bases at V and 9 bases at J, leaving 12 bases unmatched. The germline V gene encodes CDR1 SNHLY and CDR2 FYNNEI. This CDR3 has 14 amino acids. CDR3 sequence reads: CALPGQGQSSPLHF. The CDR3 region has the DNA TGTGCCTTACCAGGACAGGGCCAAAGTTCACCCCTCCACTTT.

The chain carries TRBV5-6 and TRBJ2-1, with 12 bases aligning to TRBD2. Germline CDR1 SGHDT, CDR2 YYEEEE. The junction had 9 bases not matched to a gene; V was cut back by 2 bases and J by 9 bases. The CDR3 sequence is 16 residues long. CDR3 protein: CASSFGPGLAGSEQFF. The DNA for the CDR3 is TGTGCCAGCAGCTTCGGACCGGGACTAGCGGGCTCTGAGCAGTTCTTC.

This rearrangement joins TRBV5-1 to TRBJ2-2, with 8 positions matching TRBD2. The V segment lost 0 bases and the J segment 4 bases; nucleotides outside the gene matches: 14. The CDR3 has 19 amino acids. Germline-derived CDR1 and CDR2 are SGHRS and YFSETQ. The CDR3 loop is CASSLVSGGPTEVTGELFF. For the CDR3, the DNA is TGCGCCAGCAGCTTGGTGAGCGGGGGCCCCACCGAGGTCACCGGGGAGCTGTTTTTT.

This chain uses TRBV30 with TRBJ2-2; 9 bases map to TRBD2. Trimming cost V 0 bases and J 5 bases; bases outside gene matches: 7. The CDR3 contains 16 residues. Germline V CDR1 and CDR2: GTSNPN, SVGIG (reference sequence). The CDR3: CAWSVAGGWGTGELFF. CDR3 sequence (DNA): TGTGCCTGGAGTGTAGCGGGAGGCTGGGGGACCGGGGAGCTGTTTTTT. Together with reference TRBV30 and TRBJ2-2, the CDR3 gives the full variable domain: SQTIHQWPATLVQPVGSPLSLECTVEGTSNPNLYWYRQAAGRGLQLLFYSVGIGQISSEVPQNLSASRPQDRQFILSSKKLLLSDSGFYLCAWSVAGGWGTGELFFGEGSRLTVL.

The chain couples TRBV2 to TRBJ1-2; weak D call: TRBD1 (6 bases). V was pared by 6 bases and J by 8 bases, with 19 bases between. Germline V CDR1 and CDR2: SNHLY, FYNNEI. The CDR3 totals 14 residues. The CDR3: CASRQDSSQNGYTF. CDR3 nucleotide sequence: TGTGCCAGCAGACAGGACAGTTCTCAAAACGGCTACACCTTC.

J is TRBJ1-5 and V is TRBV7-8, with 9 bases lining up with TRBD1. The CDR3 is 17 amino acids. With 7 bases clipped from V and 1 base from J, the junction kept 11 bases outside the gene matches. Germline values: CDR1 SGHVS, CDR2 FQNEAQ. Here the CDR3 DNA reads TGTGCCAGCACGCCGGGGGGACAGGGATCGAGCAATCAGCCCCAGCATTTT. It yields the protein CASTPGGQGSSNQPQHF.

The chain employs TRBV7-3 and TRBJ2-3; TRBD1 is a possible D gene (5 bases). V lost 3 bases and J lost 0, with 13 bases in between. Germline CDR1 and CDR2: SGHTA and FQGTGA. This CDR3 contains 16 residues. The CDR3 region has the DNA TGTGCCAGCAGCTTGCACAGGTTTACTAGCACAGATACGCAGTATTTT. This sequence encodes CASSLHRFTSTDTQYF. The full variable domain, rest sourced from reference TRBV7-3 and TRBJ2-3, is GAGVSQTPSNKVTEKGKYVELRCDPISGHTALYWYRQSLGQGPEFLIYFQGTGAADDSGLPNDRFFAVRPEGSVSTLKIQRTERGDSAVYLCASSLHRFTSTDTQYFGPGTRLTVL.

This sequence joins TRBV15 and TRBJ2-2; 8 bases fit TRBD2. With 3 bases clipped from V and 6 bases from J, the junction kept 12 bases outside the gene matches. The CDR3 spans 17 residues. Germline lookup yields CDR1 LNHNV and CDR2 YYDKDF (reference sequence). CDR3 sequence reads: CATSSPFYSGSSGELFF. For the CDR3, the DNA is TGTGCCACCAGCAGCCCCTTTTACAGCGGGAGTTCCGGGGAGCTGTTTTTT. Filled out from reference TRBV15 and TRBJ2-2, the complete variable domain reads DAMVIQNPRYQVTQFGKPVTLSCSQTLNHNVMYWYQQKSSQAPKLLFHYYDKDFNNEADTPDNFQSRRPNTSFCFLDIRSPGLGDTAMYLCATSSPFYSGSSGELFFGEGSRLTVL.

V is TRBV6-5 and J is TRBJ1-6, with a tentative D call TRBD1 (6 bases). The CDR3 has 15 residues. Germline assignment: CDR1 MNHEY and CDR2 SVGAGI. The V gene lost 5 bases and the J gene lost 5 bases, with 13 bases spanning the gap. This CDR3 reads CASSTRGLHNSPLHF. The CDR3 coding sequence is TGTGCCAGCAGTACCAGGGGTTTACATAATTCACCCCTCCACTTT.

This clone was seen just once. The CDR3 nucleotides read TGTGCCAGCAGTTTAGGAAGGGAGGCTTTCTTT. As protein: CASSLGREAFF. The J gene is TRBJ1-1, the V gene TRBV28; no clear D. CDR1 MDHEN and CDR2 SYDVKM come from the germline V gene. V gave up 2 bases and J gave up 11 bases, with 9 bases separating them. This CDR3 is 11 amino acids long.

This chain connects TRBV5-5 to TRBJ2-1; 11 bases line up with TRBD1. Germline-derived CDR1 and CDR2 are SGHKS and YYEKEE (reference sequence). The ends lost 4 bases at V and 3 bases at J; junction bases unmatched: 3. The CDR3 has 15 amino acids. CDR3 in amino acids: CASSLGQGDYNEQFF. The DNA for the CDR3 is TGTGCCAGCAGCCTGGGACAGGGGGACTACAATGAGCAGTTCTTC.

The chain couples TRBV7-9 to TRBJ2-7, with a possible D match to TRBD2 (5 bases). V was cut by 8 bases and J by 2 bases, with 10 bases left in between. The germline gives CDR1 SEHNR, CDR2 FQNEAQ (reference sequence). There are 12 residues in the CDR3. The CDR3 DNA sequence: TGTGCCAGCGCCGGGGAAACCTACGAGCAGTACTTC. Protein product: CASAGETYEQYF.

This rearrangement joins TRBV4-2 to TRBJ1-3; D may be TRBD1 (6 bases). CDR3 length: 17 residues. The germline CDR1 and CDR2 sequences are LGHNA and YNFKEQ. The germline V and J ends were trimmed by 4 bases and 3 bases, with 19 bases remaining between them. The CDR3, as DNA: TGTGCCAGCAGCCCCAACAGGGATGGAAACTTTGGAAACACCATATATTTT. Amino acids: CASSPNRDGNFGNTIYF.

V is TRBV3-1 (or the pseudogene TRBV3-2) and J is TRBJ2-2; D remains unclear. The CDR3 length is 12 residues. Trimming removed 4 bases from V and 4 bases from J, with 4 bases in between. CDR1 and CDR2 from the germline V gene are LGHDT and YNNKEL (reference sequence). Written as DNA, the CDR3 is TGTGCCAGCAGCCGCGGCACCGGGGAGCTGTTTTTT. Translation gives CASSRGTGELFF.

V usage is TRBV9 and J usage is TRBJ1-2; unclear D gene. Trimming stripped 0 bases from V and 4 bases from J, with 16 bases between. The germline V gene has CDR1 SGDLS and CDR2 YYNGEE. This CDR3 is built from 16 residues. Here the CDR3 reads CASSVDPEEFGYGYTF. CDR3 nucleotide sequence: TGTGCCAGCAGCGTAGATCCCGAGGAATTTGGCTATGGCTACACCTTC.

The chain couples TRBV7-2 to TRBJ2-7; possibly TRBD1 for D (6 bases). From germline, CDR1 is SGHTA and CDR2 FQGNSA. The CDR3 has 11 amino acids. V was trimmed by 4 bases and J by 12 bases, leaving 13 bases between them. CDR3 DNA sequence: TGTGCCAGCAGCTCCGGGACAACAATGTACTTC. It codes for CASSSGTTMYF.

The chain carries TRBV6-5 and TRBJ2-7; TRBD2 might be the D (5 bases). CDR3 size: 13 residues. V was trimmed by 4 bases and J by 5 bases, leaving 12 bases between them. Per the germline V gene, CDR1 is MNHEY and CDR2 is SVGAGI. This CDR3 reads CASSSDGVHEQYF. CDR3 DNA sequence: TGTGCCAGCAGTTCCGACGGGGTTCACGAGCAGTACTTC.

The rearrangement uses TRBV6-1 and TRBJ1-4, with D maybe TRBD1 (5 bases). Trimming took off 1 base at V and 8 bases at J, with 11 bases between the two ends. Germline lookup yields CDR1 MNHNS and CDR2 SASEGT. The CDR3 contains 14 residues. CDR3 sequence reads: CASSEGGVGEKLFF. In nucleotides, the CDR3 is TGTGCCAGCAGTGAAGGGGGGGTAGGGGAAAAACTGTTTTTT.

The chain is built from TRBV19 and TRBJ2-3; 9 bases fit TRBD2. The CDR3 consists of 17 residues. The V segment lost 7 bases and the J segment 8 bases; nucleotides outside the gene matches: 19. Germline-derived CDR1 and CDR2 are LNHDA and SQIVND (reference sequence). CDR3 region: CASTQAGLAGSGGTQYF. The DNA of the CDR3 is TGTGCCAGTACCCAAGCGGGCCTAGCGGGGAGTGGGGGTACGCAGTATTTT.

The rearrangement links TRBV9 to TRBJ1-1; D is uncertain. V shed 4 bases and J shed 1 base, with 5 bases lying between them. The CDR3 runs to 12 residues. Germline loops: CDR1 SGDLS, CDR2 YYNGEE. CDR3 sequence (DNA): TGTGCCAGCAGCCGGGGGAACACTGAAGCTTTCTTT. Amino acid sequence: CASSRGNTEAFF.

A note on this clone: Relative to the germline gene, one junction end is altered; a read error may explain this. The J gene is TRBJ2-3, the V gene TRBV6-6, with TRBD2 matching over 13 bases. Germline lookup yields CDR1 MNHNY and CDR2 SVGAGI (reference sequence). CDR3 length: 15 residues. CDR3 DNA sequence: TGTGCCAGCAGTCTGGGACTAGCGGGATTAGATACGCTGTATTTT. Residues: CASSLGLAGLDTLYF.

This clone was counted between two and nine times. CDR3 residues: CASRPGTAMSYEQYF. In DNA form, the CDR3 reads TGTGCCAGTAGACCCGGGACAGCGATGTCCTACGAGCAGTACTTC. This chain links TRBV19 with TRBJ2-7, with TRBD1 identical over 7 bases. The V gene's germline CDR1 is LNHDA and CDR2 SQIVND (reference sequence). The CDR3 runs 15 residues. V lost 6 bases and J lost 1; bases outside the gene matches: 9.

This chain connects TRBV19 to TRBJ1-6, with 9 nucleotides matching TRBD1. The length of the CDR3 is 16 residues. V gave up 5 bases and J gave up 10 bases; unmatched junction bases: 12. Germline CDR1 is LNHDA and CDR2 is SQIVND (reference sequence). The chain's CDR3 is CASSPNRDRVLSPLHF. CDR3 coding DNA: TGTGCCAGTAGTCCAAACCGGGACAGGGTTTTGTCACCCCTCCACTTT. Together with reference TRBV19 and TRBJ1-6, the CDR3 gives the full variable domain: DGGITQSPKYLFRKEGQNVTLSCEQNLNHDAMYWYRQDPGQGLRLIYYSQIVNDFQKGDIAEGYSVSREKKESFPLTVTSAQKNPTAFYLCASSPNRDRVLSPLHFGNGTRLTVT.

V usage is TRBV4-2 and J usage is TRBJ2-1; maybe TRBD2 (6 bases). Germline V lookup: CDR1 LGHNA, CDR2 YNFKEQ. Trimming removed 6 bases from V and 4 bases from J, with 16 bases in between. This CDR3 is built from 15 residues. This CDR3 is CASRLDLGGYNEQFF. The CDR3 nucleotides read TGTGCCAGCAGATTGGACTTGGGGGGATACAATGAGCAGTTCTTC.

The chain is built from TRBV2 and TRBJ1-4; D possibly corresponds to TRBD1 (6 bases). Germline assignment: CDR1 SNHLY and CDR2 FYNNEI. This CDR3 is built from 15 residues. The V end was cut by 6 bases, the J end by 2 bases, with 13 bases between. The CDR3 loop reads CASSKGGDTNEKLFF. Written as DNA, the CDR3 is TGTGCCAGCAGCAAGGGGGGGGACACTAATGAAAAACTGTTTTTT.

The gene calls are TRBV11-2 and TRBJ2-7; TRBD1 matches at 7 bases. The trim removed 5 bases at V and 5 bases at J, leaving 3 bases unmatched. Germline V CDR1 and CDR2: SGHAT, FQNNGV. The CDR3 length is 12 residues. The DNA for the CDR3 is TGTGCCAGCAGCCAGACAGGGAACGAGCAGTACTTC. This codes for CASSQTGNEQYF.